Shown below are 9 T cell receptor beta chains from a single sample sequenced in a study of T cells after yellow fever vaccination. TCRdb fed the 5' RACE reads into MiXCR, producing one record per CDR3 protein. Here the sample spans a few hundred thousand distinct CDR3 sequences, approximately 5.7% being singletons. Here the sequenced sample was PBMCs, taken 5 days after the yellow fever booster vaccination. Source of these receptors: a man younger than 40 who received the YFV17D yellow fever vaccine.

V and J are TRBV5-1 and TRBJ2-2; no firm D call. V lost 0 bases and J 6 bases, leaving 18 bases between the germline ends. This CDR3 is built from 17 residues. Per the germline V gene, CDR1 is SGHRS and CDR2 is YFSETQ. The CDR3 is CASSLARYSGMPGELFF. CDR3 DNA sequence: TGCGCCAGCAGCTTGGCCCGCTATAGTGGGATGCCCGGGGAGCTGTTTTTT.

This clonotype was detected only a few times. V and J are TRBV4-1 and TRBJ1-1; no clear D gene. The CDR3 runs to 15 residues. Germline CDR1 and CDR2: MGHRA and YSYEKL. V lost 1 base, J lost 3 bases, and 12 bases lay in between. This chain's CDR3 is CASSQGAEAYTEAFF. In nucleotides, the CDR3 is TGCGCCAGCAGCCAAGGGGCGGAAGCCTACACTGAAGCTTTCTTT.

CDR3 loop: CASSLGGSSSGANVLTF. The DNA for the CDR3 is TGCGCCAGCAGCTTGGGGGGCAGCAGCTCTGGGGCCAACGTCCTGACTTTC. The chain combines TRBV5-1 with TRBJ2-6; a weak D match, TRBD1 (5 bases). Germline V gene lookup returns CDR1 SGHRS and CDR2 YFSETQ. V was trimmed by 0 bases and J by 0 bases, leaving 10 bases between them. The CDR3 sequence is 17 residues long. The full variable domain, rest sourced from reference TRBV5-1 and TRBJ2-6, is KAGVTQTPRYLIKTRGQQVTLSCSPISGHRSVSWYQQTPGQGLQFLFEYFSETQRNKGNFPGRFSGRQFSNSRSEMNVSTLELGDSALYLCASSLGGSSSGANVLTFGAGSRLTVL.

The table lists this clonotype with many counts. The chain joins TRBV19 to TRBJ2-7; the match to TRBD2 covers 7 bases. The CDR3 contains 15 residues. Germline V gene lookup returns CDR1 LNHDA and CDR2 SQIVND (reference sequence). V trimming: 5 bases; J trimming: 3 bases; junction bases outside the gene matches: 10. Here the CDR3 DNA reads TGTGCCAGTAGTCTTAGCGGGCCTAACTACTACGAGCAGTACTTC. Its protein product is CASSLSGPNYYEQYF.

The J gene is TRBJ1-1, the V gene TRBV7-2; D is unresolved. The CDR3 contains 14 residues. V was pared by 5 bases and J by 1 base, with 11 bases between. CDR1 SGHTA and CDR2 FQGNSA come from the germline V gene. This CDR3 is CASSGLLGNTEAFF. The CDR3 DNA is TGTGCCAGCAGCGGACTTCTAGGGAACACTGAAGCTTTCTTT.

This clonotype came up once. A much larger clone sits a single nucleotide away, making a read error possible. The chain combines TRBV10-3 with TRBJ2-5, with TRBD1 matching over 8 bases. Germline CDR1 is ENHRY and CDR2 is SYGVKD. This CDR3 is 13 amino acids long. CDR3 nucleotides: TGTGCCATGCAGGGGGCGGTCCAAGAGACCCAGCACTTC. It is translated as CAMQGAVQETQHF.

This clonotype has ten or more counts. The genes are TRBV20-1 and TRBJ2-3; 12 nucleotides match TRBD2. The CDR3 sequence is 14 residues long. The V gene end was trimmed by 6 bases and the J gene end by 5 bases; junction bases not matched to a gene: 6. Germline assignment: CDR1 DFQATT and CDR2 SNEGSKA (reference sequence). As DNA, the CDR3 is TGCAGTGCCCCCGGACTAGCGGGACTAGATACGCAGTATTTT. Protein: CSAPGLAGLDTQYF.

This clonotype was observed many times. The rearrangement uses TRBV9 and TRBJ2-1; TRBD2 aligns across 11 bases. V gave up 6 bases and J gave up 5 bases; unmatched junction bases: 7. The germline gives CDR1 SGDLS, CDR2 YYNGEE. The CDR3 has 15 amino acids. The CDR3 spells CASTRSGRDNNEQFF. The CDR3 coding sequence is TGTGCCAGCACACGTAGCGGGAGGGATAACAATGAGCAGTTCTTC.

This clonotype was counted a few times. The chain is built from TRBV27 and TRBJ2-3; D is perhaps TRBD1 (5 bases). The CDR3 is 15 amino acids. Germline V gene lookup returns CDR1 MNHEY and CDR2 SMNVEV (reference sequence). Trimming stripped 0 bases from V and 2 bases from J, with 9 bases between. CDR3 in DNA: TGTGCCAGCAGTTTATCAGGGGCTTTCACAGATACGCAGTATTTT. Amino acids: CASSLSGAFTDTQYF.